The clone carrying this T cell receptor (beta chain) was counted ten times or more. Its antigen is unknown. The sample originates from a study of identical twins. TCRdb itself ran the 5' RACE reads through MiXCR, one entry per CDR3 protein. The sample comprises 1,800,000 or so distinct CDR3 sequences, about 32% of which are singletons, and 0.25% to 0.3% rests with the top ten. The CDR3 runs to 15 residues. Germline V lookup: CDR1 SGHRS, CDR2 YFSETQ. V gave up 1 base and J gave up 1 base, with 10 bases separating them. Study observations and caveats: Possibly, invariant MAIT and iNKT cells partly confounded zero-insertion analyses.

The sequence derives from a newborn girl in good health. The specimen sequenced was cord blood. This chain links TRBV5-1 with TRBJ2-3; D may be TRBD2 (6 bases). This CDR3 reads CASSLLLAGTDTQYF. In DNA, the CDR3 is TGCGCCAGCAGCTTGTTGTTAGCGGGCACAGATACGCAGTATTTT.